The clone carrying this T cell receptor beta chain qualifies as medium-sized (0.01 to 0.1%). Its antigen is still unknown. Sequenced with the Oncomine TCR Beta short-read assay was DNA taken from cultured CD4+ T cells. TCRdb reprocessed the PCR reads with MiXCR, giving one entry per CDR3 protein. This sample has around 7,000 distinct CDR3 sequences, with 22% found just once. The sample comes from a study of vaccination and CD4 T cells after COVID-19. The wider study: The authors used overlapping spike peptides from SARS-CoV-2, HCoV-NL63, HCoV-OC43 and HCoV-229E to stimulate cells.

Germline V gene lookup returns CDR1 DFQATT and CDR2 SNEGSKA (reference sequence). The CDR3 totals 16 residues. V shed 6 bases and J 1 base; nucleotides not matched to a gene: 11. Treatment reported: roughly ten-day PBMC culture with coronavirus spike peptide pools or control peptides (ViraFEST assay). Peptide pools at roughly 10 ug/ml and IL-2 at 10 IU/ml were added to cultures of roughly 2.2 million PBMCs per well. The chain uses TRBV20-1 and TRBJ2-3; 9 nucleotides line up with TRBD1. The receptor was derived from a human donor who had recovered from COVID-19. Specimen: CD4+ T cells from blood, cultured in vitro, collected after SARS-CoV-2 vaccination. The CDR3 coding sequence is TGCAGTGCCAATTCGCCCCGGGACAGGGGCACAGATACGCAGTATTTT. Translated, it gives CSANSPRDRGTDTQYF.